This TCR beta chain was captured in a study of early T cells in non-severe SARS-CoV-2 infection. The TCR library protocol attached unique molecular identifiers to the individual cDNA molecules. TCRdb re-analysed the 5' RACE reads in MiXCR, keeping a single row per CDR3 protein. The sample consists of roughly 30,000 distinct CDR3 sequences, approximately 6% of them appearing once. This CDR3 region has 13 residues. About this clonotype itself: A much larger clone differs by one base, so this may be a read error.

The rearrangement uses TRBV12-3 or TRBV12-4 and TRBJ2-7, with D unclear. The J call could be wrong; TRBJ2-1 is a better fit for the DNA end. The TCR comes from an adult who was a healthcare worker with PCR-confirmed SARS-CoV-2 infection or an uninfected control (not recorded which). The source material was whole blood, sampled at baseline. The CDR3 sequence: CASSFPESYEQFF. The CDR3 DNA is TGTGCCAGCAGTTTCCCTGAATCCTACGAGCAGTTCTTC.